This TCR beta chain is drawn from a study of type 1 regulatory T cells. About the research overall: T-allo10 is a Tr1-enriched, alloantigen-specific CD4 T cell product made in vitro. Study-wide findings and caveats: Tr1 cells had a more restricted TCR repertoire than non-Tr1 cells.

A single record per CDR3 protein comes from TCRdb applying MiXCR to the reads. Of about 71,000 distinct CDR3 sequences in the sample, around 20% were seen once. About this clonotype: What it recognizes is unknown. It may be a read error: a sequence one base away is much more abundant.

Sequences were obtained from cultured type 1 regulatory T (Tr1) cells, either the whole culture or a sorted fraction (not recorded which). The sequence was obtained from a human donor in good health.

CDR3 sequence reads: CASSNTGGSYEQFF. The CDR3 nucleotides are TGCGCCAGCAGCAACACAGGGGGCAGCTACGAGCAGTTCTTC. The V call is TRBV5-1, the J call TRBJ2-1; 9 nucleotides agree with TRBD1. V dropped 4 bases and J dropped 10; count of bases not matched to a gene: 9. The CDR3 covers 14 residues. The germline V gene encodes CDR1 SGHRS and CDR2 YFSETQ. Combining the CDR3 with reference TRBV5-1 and TRBJ2-1 gives the whole variable domain KAGVTQTPRYLIKTRGQQVTLSCSPISGHRSVSWYQQTPGQGLQFLFEYFSETQRNKGNFPGRFSGRQFSNSRSEMNVSTLELGDSALYLCASSNTGGSYEQFFGPGTRLTVL.